This T cell receptor (beta chain) was recorded in a study of T cell repertoires in Merkel cell carcinoma (dated by TCRdb to about 2019). In terms of the full investigation: Patients with prior intralesional immunotherapy or systemic immune checkpoint blockade before the biopsy were excluded. MCPyV-specific clonotypes were first defined by tetramer sorting, cloning and paired TCR sequencing of expanded tumor-infiltrating lymphocytes. To be included, a subject needed both a diagnosis of MCPyV-positive Merkel cell carcinoma and tumor-infiltrating lymphocytes that had been successfully expanded in vitro. What the work shows at the level of the full study, not this receptor alone: Normal tissue biopsies were not studied.

Biopsy-confirmed MCPyV-positive Merkel cell carcinoma was present in the study subjects, and positive serum antibodies to T-antigen were found in every subject. Genomic DNA was extracted from more than five adjacent 10-micron frozen tumor sections without any cell sorting or culture. About 5 x 5 x 5 mm of tumor biopsy tissue was frozen in optimal cutting temperature compound. The presence of abundant Merkel cell carcinoma and infiltrating cells in the frozen biopsy was confirmed on hematoxylin and eosin scout sections. Note on this clone: Its binding antigen is unknown. No per-base quality is available; no much larger clone lies one base away.

From the germline V gene, CDR1 is SGHRS and CDR2 is YFSETQ. The CDR3 numbers 14 residues from cysteine through phenylalanine. The retained sequence is limited to the CDR3, 42 bases, with the frame set at the first base. V ends up 4 bases short and J 5 bases short, with an unmatched junction base count of 5. The immunoSEQ assay was used both to sequence TRB CDR3 from tumor genomic DNA and to process the resulting data. TCRdb's version of the immuneACCESS table is confined to in-frame rearrangements and falls short of the full clone set. An unresolved V gene accounts for under half of the shortfall where checked; the remainder is of unknown origin. The sample records 15,000 or so clones, 76% of which are singletons. Of the sample, roughly 18% is held by the ten largest clones.

The chain is encoded by TRBV5-1 joined to TRBJ2-2; 7 middle bases align to TRBD1. The specimen sequenced was tumor tissue. This receptor was taken from an adult with Merkel cell carcinoma. The nucleotide sequence reads TGCGCCAGCAGCGGCAGGGGGTCTACCGGGGAGCTGTTTTTT. Translation gives CASSGRGSTGELFF.